These T cell receptor beta chains were read from a single sample in a study of blood T cell repertoires in COVID-19. TCRdb's copy holds only in-frame clones and misses some; the assay was immunoSEQ multiplex PCR. The data show about 190,000 clones, roughly four fifths seen once. What was sequenced was peripheral blood. The source of these receptors is a woman in her 40s with acute or convalescent COVID-19. CDR3s include the opening cysteine and the closing phenylalanine or tryptophan. Each record gives: J gene, V gene, D gene, clone size, CDR3 protein, CDR3 DNA. D genes are given only for firm matches. Clone size is stated in some rows and not others, as once, few, many or a class when expanded.

j_gene: TRBJ1-6; v_gene: TRBV3-1/TRBV3-2; d_gene: -; abundance: -; CDR3aa: CASSQDAGYNSPLHF; CDR3nt: TGTGCCAGCAGCCAAGATGCCGGCTATAATTCACCCCTCCACTTT
j_gene: TRBJ2-7; v_gene: TRBV10-3; d_gene: -; abundance: -; CDR3aa: CAISESMSDNEQYF; CDR3nt: TGTGCCATCAGTGAGTCGATGTCGGACAACGAGCAGTACTTC
j_gene: TRBJ2-1; v_gene: TRBV7-9; d_gene: -; abundance: -; CDR3aa: CASSLLPSSNEQFF; CDR3nt: TGTGCCAGCAGCTTACTCCCTAGCTCCAATGAGCAGTTCTTC
j_gene: TRBJ2-7; v_gene: TRBV18; d_gene: TRBD2; abundance: -; CDR3aa: CASSRLAGGYEQYF; CDR3nt: TGTGCCAGCTCAAGATTAGCGGGGGGTTACGAGCAGTACTTC
j_gene: TRBJ1-6; v_gene: TRBV6-1; d_gene: -; abundance: -; CDR3aa: CASSEEEGDNSPLHF; CDR3nt: TGTGCCAGCAGTGAAGAAGAGGGGGACAATTCACCCCTCCACTTT
j_gene: TRBJ1-2; v_gene: TRBV5-1; d_gene: -; abundance: -; CDR3aa: CASSLQGIGGYTF; CDR3nt: TGCGCCAGCAGCTTGCAGGGGATCGGTGGCTACACCTTC
j_gene: TRBJ2-5; v_gene: TRBV3-1/TRBV3-2; d_gene: TRBD2; abundance: -; CDR3aa: CASSHPNRLAGLGTQYF; CDR3nt: TGTGCCAGCAGCCACCCGAATCGGCTAGCGGGATTAGGGACCCAGTACTTC
j_gene: TRBJ2-3; v_gene: TRBV29-1; d_gene: TRBD2; abundance: once; CDR3aa: CSVRGGTDTQYF; CDR3nt: TGCAGCGTTCGGGGGGGCACAGATACGCAGTATTTT
j_gene: TRBJ1-6; v_gene: TRBV6-5; d_gene: -; abundance: -; CDR3aa: CASSYSRREPLHF; CDR3nt: TGTGCCAGCAGTTACTCAAGGAGAGAACCCCTCCACTTT
j_gene: TRBJ2-7; v_gene: TRBV27; d_gene: TRBD2; abundance: -; CDR3aa: CASSFGGGTYEQYF; CDR3nt: TGTGCCAGCAGTTTTGGGGGGGGAACCTACGAGCAGTACTTC